This is a list of T cell receptor beta chains from one sample in a study of T-cell memory formation after mild COVID-19. A single record per CDR3 protein comes from TCRdb applying MiXCR to the 5' RACE reads. The sample lists under 200,000 distinct CDR3 sequences; 13% were seen once. The sequencing input was PBMCs or a T cell subset sorted from them (not recorded which). The receptors were sampled from a man between 18 and 35 years old who had mild COVID-19 (a few samples of this study predate the infection). Cell type and time point are not known. CDR3s include the opening cysteine and the closing phenylalanine or tryptophan. The D gene is left open where the match is weak. A row's size may be missing; if present it is once, few, many or a size class.

D: NA; J: TRBJ1-5; V: TRBV6-2/TRBV6-3; size: NA; DNA: TGTGCCAGCAGAGAGATGTCGGGGGGAAGGTTGCCCCAGCATTTT; CDR3: CASREMSGGRLPQHF
D: NA; J: TRBJ2-5; V: TRBV28; size: NA; DNA: TGTGCCAGCAGTTTTTCTTGGGCTCCGGAGACCCAGTACTTC; CDR3: CASSFSWAPETQYF
D: NA; J: TRBJ2-7; V: TRBV5-5; size: NA; DNA: TGTGCCAGCAGCTTTAACTACGAGCAGTACTTC; CDR3: CASSFNYEQYF
D: NA; J: TRBJ2-2; V: TRBV29-1; size: many; DNA: TGCAGCGTCCCAGGGACCACGAACACCGGGGAGCTGTTTTTT; CDR3: CSVPGTTNTGELFF
D: NA; J: TRBJ2-7; V: TRBV6-1; size: few; DNA: TGTGCCAGCAGTGAATCTCCGTTCCTGGTCGAGCAGTACTTC; CDR3: CASSESPFLVEQYF
D: NA; J: TRBJ2-7; V: TRBV20-1; size: NA; DNA: TGCAGTGCCCATCCAACGGGCCTTTCCTACGAGCAGTACTTC; CDR3: CSAHPTGLSYEQYF
D: NA; J: TRBJ2-7; V: TRBV2; size: few; DNA: TGTGCCAGCAGCCCCCTTGGGACTGGGGCCTACGAGCAGTACTTC; CDR3: CASSPLGTGAYEQYF
D: TRBD2; J: TRBJ2-1; V: TRBV20-1; size: NA; DNA: TGCAGTGCTAGGGCTCATTTAGCGGGGGGGCGTGAGCAGTTCTTC; CDR3: CSARAHLAGGREQFF
D: TRBD2; J: TRBJ2-1; V: TRBV7-3; size: NA; DNA: TGTGCCAGCAGCCCCCAACTAGCGGGGACCTACAATGAGCAGTTCTTC; CDR3: CASSPQLAGTYNEQFF
D: TRBD1; J: TRBJ1-5; V: TRBV20-1; size: few; DNA: TGCAGTGCTAAAGGACAGGGACCATATAGCAATCAGCCCCAGCATTTT; CDR3: CSAKGQGPYSNQPQHF
D: NA; J: TRBJ2-5; V: TRBV9; size: few; DNA: TGTGCCAGCAGCGTAGCTCTAGCTCAAGAGACCCAGTACTTC; CDR3: CASSVALAQETQYF
D: NA; J: TRBJ2-5; V: TRBV7-3; size: few; DNA: TGTGCCAGCAGCTTCAACGGGGACCAAGAGACCCAGTACTTC; CDR3: CASSFNGDQETQYF
D: TRBD2; J: TRBJ2-5; V: TRBV5-1; size: NA; DNA: TGCGCCAGCAGCTCGCCTAGCGGGGGGGCTCAAGAGACCCAGTACTTC; CDR3: CASSSPSGGAQETQYF
D: TRBD2; J: TRBJ2-5; V: TRBV2; size: many; DNA: TGTGCCAGCACCTTTTGGGGGGGACCTCAGACCCAGTACTTC; CDR3: CASTFWGGPQTQYF
D: TRBD1; J: TRBJ1-1; V: TRBV5-1; size: NA; DNA: TGCGCCAGCAGCTTACAGGGGAGGGAAGCTTTCTTT; CDR3: CASSLQGREAFF
D: NA; J: TRBJ2-3; V: TRBV5-1; size: NA; DNA: TGCGCCAGCAGCTGGACGGGTAGCACAGATACGCAGTATTTT; CDR3: CASSWTGSTDTQYF
D: NA; J: TRBJ1-2; V: TRBV24-1; size: NA; DNA: TGTGCCACCAGTGATTTGGTCCCCGGGGGACATAGAAACTATGGCTACACCTTC; CDR3: CATSDLVPGGHRNYGYTF